This T cell receptor (beta chain) was found in a study of blood T cell repertoires in COVID-19. As processed by the authors: How many nucleated cells were present was estimated from reference gene primer amplification. Sequenced by immunoSEQ multiplex PCR; TCRdb stores in-frame clones only, minus some. V and J calls and clone size are given by that table; D and trimming were obtained from the DNA. The sample has 240,000 or so clones, roughly four fifths seen once. Germline values: CDR1 MNHEY, CDR2 SVGAGI. The CDR3 consists of 14 residues. The V end lost 6 bases, the J end lost 4 bases, and 12 bases lay between the germline ends.

The specimen sequenced was peripheral blood. This chain links TRBV6-5 with TRBJ1-4; D is unclear. This receptor was taken from a woman under 30 with acute or convalescent COVID-19. As DNA, the CDR3 is TGTGCCAGCAGATGGAGGAGAGATAATGAAAAACTGTTTTTT. Encoded protein: CASRWRRDNEKLFF.